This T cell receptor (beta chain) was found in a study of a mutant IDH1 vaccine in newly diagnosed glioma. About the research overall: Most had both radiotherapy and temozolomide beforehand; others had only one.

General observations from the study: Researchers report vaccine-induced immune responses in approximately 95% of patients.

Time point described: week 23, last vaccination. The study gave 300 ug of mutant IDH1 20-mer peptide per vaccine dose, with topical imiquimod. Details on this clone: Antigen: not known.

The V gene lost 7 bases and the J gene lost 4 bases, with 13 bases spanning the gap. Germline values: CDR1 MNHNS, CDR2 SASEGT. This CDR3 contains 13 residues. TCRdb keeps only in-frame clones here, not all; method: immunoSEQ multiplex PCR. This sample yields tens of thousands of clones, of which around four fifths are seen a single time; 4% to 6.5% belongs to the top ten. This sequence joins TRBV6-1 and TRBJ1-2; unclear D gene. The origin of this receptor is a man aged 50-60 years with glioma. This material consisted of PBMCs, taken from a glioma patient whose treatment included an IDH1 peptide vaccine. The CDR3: CASNEGWAYGYTF. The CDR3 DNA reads TGTGCCAGCAATGAGGGTTGGGCCTATGGCTACACCTTC.